The 5 T cell receptor beta chains in this list originate from one sample, sequenced in a study of T cell responses to AZD1222 COVID-19 vaccine. Assay: immunoSEQ multiplex PCR; the TCRdb copy retains only in-frame clones and omits some. The sample includes 130,000 to 150,000 clones, about 86% of them seen just once. Sequencing was performed on peripheral blood, taken 28 days after the second AZD1222 dose. The source of these receptors is an adult who received the AZD1222 COVID-19 vaccine.

CDR3 bases: TGTGCCAGCAGCCAAATCGGGAGCTCAGATACGCAGTATTTT. It codes for CASSQIGSSDTQYF. This chain connects TRBV14 to TRBJ2-3; the D gene is possibly TRBD2 (6 bases). Germline V CDR1 and CDR2: SGHDN, FVKESK. The CDR3 consists of 14 residues. The V end lost 2 bases, the J end lost 4 bases, and 10 bases lay between the germline ends.

For the CDR3, the DNA is TGCGCCAGCAGCCTTGGGGGTGCAGATGGCTACACCTTC. Protein: CASSLGGADGYTF. The V call is TRBV5-1, the J call TRBJ1-2; a weak D match, TRBD1 (5 bases). Trimming left V 4 bases short and J 6 bases short, with 13 bases between. Germline V gene data show CDR1 as SGHRS and CDR2 as YFSETQ. The CDR3 contains 13 residues.

The chain is built from TRBV12-3 or TRBV12-4 and TRBJ2-1; D might be TRBD2 (6 bases). The V and J ends lost 3 bases and 10 bases respectively, with 13 bases between them. The CDR3 contains 13 residues. The CDR3 bases are TGTGCCAGCAGTTTGGCTCCCCGGGGGGAGCAGTTCTTC. Translation: CASSLAPRGEQFF.

V gene TRBV7-8 combines with J gene TRBJ2-3; D may be TRBD2 (5 bases). Germline CDR1 is SGHVS and CDR2 is FQNEAQ. Trimming removed 1 base from V and 1 base from J, with 9 bases in between. The CDR3 sequence is 15 residues long. The CDR3 DNA is TGTGCCAGCAGCTTAGGGCGGGCCGGCACAGATACGCAGTATTTT. This sequence encodes CASSLGRAGTDTQYF.

V and J are TRBV3-1 (or the pseudogene TRBV3-2) and TRBJ2-6, with D unclear. CDR3 length: 16 residues. With 0 bases removed from V and 0 bases from J, the gap between germline ends came to 6 bases. Germline V gives CDR1 LGHDT, CDR2 YNNKEL (reference sequence). The CDR3 bases are TGTGCCAGCAGCCAAGAACGAAACTCTGGGGCCAACGTCCTGACTTTC. It specifies CASSQERNSGANVLTF.